The clone carrying this T cell receptor beta chain was seen at least ten times. Its antigen remains unidentified. This sample was taken from a study of T cells in Graves' hyperthyroidism and ophthalmopathy. Study-wide points: The blood repertoire included most of the expanded thyroid clonotypes above 0.001.

CDR3 length equals 12 residues. Germline CDR1 reads PRHDT; CDR2 reads FYEKMQ (reference sequence). Germline trimming cut 6 bases from V and 4 bases from J; bases unmatched to any gene: 1. TCR beta CDR3 regions were amplified from RNA. Researchers ran a first-round RT-PCR on the TCR CDR3 using the HTBI primer set. MiXCR, run by TCRdb on the multiplex PCR reads, gives a single entry per CDR3 protein. The top ten clones hold roughly 35% of a sample with over 250,000 distinct CDR3 sequences, roughly an eighth of them seen once. The rearrangement joins TRBV13 to TRBJ1-1, with 8 bases identical to TRBD1. This clonotype was obtained from a woman in her forties with Graves' ophthalmopathy. The sequenced sample was blood. This CDR3 reads CASRQGVTEAFF. The CDR3 coding sequence is TGTGCCAGCAGACAGGGGGTCACTGAAGCTTTCTTT.